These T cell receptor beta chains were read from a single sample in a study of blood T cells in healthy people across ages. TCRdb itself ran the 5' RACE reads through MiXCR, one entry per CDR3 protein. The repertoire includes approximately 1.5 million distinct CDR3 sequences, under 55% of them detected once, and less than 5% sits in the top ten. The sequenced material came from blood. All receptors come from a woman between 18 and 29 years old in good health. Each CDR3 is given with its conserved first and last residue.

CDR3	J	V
CSVGEAFF	TRBJ1-1	TRBV29-1
CASSLDGTSGDTQYF	TRBJ2-3	TRBV7-2
CASSKGNRGVTYEQYF	TRBJ2-7	TRBV21-1
CASSESGTRINQPQHF	TRBJ1-5	TRBV6-1
CASRQDGSYNSPLHF	TRBJ1-6	TRBV6-6
CATSTRQGHGYTF	TRBJ1-2	TRBV15
CASSEALGTHNEQYF	TRBJ2-5	TRBV2
CASGPRVEQFF	TRBJ2-1	TRBV12-5
CASRETGTGRNTEAFF	TRBJ1-1	TRBV2
CASSSNRLGRLNTEAFF	TRBJ1-1	TRBV12-3/TRBV12-4
CASSENPGYTEAFF	TRBJ1-1	TRBV6-1
CASSLATSTREQYF	TRBJ2-7	TRBV7-2
CASSTYRAYEQYF	TRBJ2-7	TRBV7-9
CASSLSLGGGNNEQFF	TRBJ2-1	TRBV7-2
CVSSRRPYYGYTF	TRBJ1-2	TRBV12-3/TRBV12-4
CSVLGLHLGTQYF	NA	TRBV29-1
CASSQDPRREAFF	TRBJ1-1	TRBV4-3
CASSPGQGNPEAFF	TRBJ1-1	TRBV4-1
CSVENSGKGFDAQYF	TRBJ2-3	TRBV29-1
CASSPGTSGGFYNEQFF	TRBJ2-1	TRBV11-2
CAGSPRTLSAYEQYF	TRBJ2-7	TRBV28
CSAPGSTDTQYF	TRBJ2-3	TRBV20-1
CATSRDLEVYEQYF	TRBJ2-7	TRBV15
CATSGPTGGDEQYF	TRBJ2-7	TRBV24-1
CSAPLRGGSSYNEQFF	TRBJ2-1	TRBV20-1
CASRALAGMADTQYF	TRBJ2-3	TRBV6-5
CSASERERGTDTQYF	TRBJ2-3	TRBV20-1
CAWSLAGGDQPQHF	TRBJ1-5	TRBV30
CASSQGEGWRDTEAFF	TRBJ1-1	TRBV4-3
CSVEGTRKAEQFF	TRBJ2-1	TRBV29-1
CAIRLAPGYEQYF	TRBJ2-7	TRBV10-3
CASSLTSGRQSGTQYF	TRBJ2-5	TRBV7-9
CASSLSISGQDEQYF	TRBJ2-7	TRBV27
CASPRSRAGTDTQYF	TRBJ2-3	TRBV21-1
CSVESTQGNEQYF	TRBJ2-7	TRBV29-1
CASSLRRLGNTEAFF	TRBJ1-1	TRBV7-9
CSARERIFYNEQFF	TRBJ2-1	TRBV20-1
CASSLGSRTDTQYF	TRBJ2-3	TRBV12-3/TRBV12-4
CSVEVRGRFHYEQYF	NA	TRBV29-1
CASSPFNGGGYTF	TRBJ1-2	TRBV14
CASSQPTGRFRPLHF	TRBJ1-6	TRBV4-1
CASSQEGETQYF	TRBJ2-5	TRBV3-1
CASSRPPLAGVSYKQYF	TRBJ2-7	TRBV28
CASSQETRLPWNGQFF	TRBJ2-1	TRBV4-3
CAISERPPGYTF	TRBJ1-2	TRBV10-3
CASSLFGLAGRDTQYF	TRBJ2-3	TRBV12-3/TRBV12-4
CASSPTPEVPEAFF	TRBJ1-1	TRBV27
CASSPSLAQQRDQETQYF	TRBJ2-5	TRBV7-9
CSATTGTSGHEQFF	TRBJ2-1	TRBV20-1
CASSDSLYGYTF	TRBJ1-2	TRBV5-1
CASSGTSRDTQYF	TRBJ2-3	TRBV6-2/TRBV6-3
CATSRDLGGTYNEQFF	TRBJ2-1	TRBV15
CASSVETAGGTDTQYF	TRBJ2-3	TRBV9